This T cell receptor (beta chain) was observed in a study of T cell repertoires in aging, cancer and after chemotherapy. Study-level background: Millions of TCR reads made up the full dataset.

TCR beta rearrangements were amplified from peripheral blood genomic DNA. Rearranged V-D-J TRB sequences were amplified with a mixed TRB-A/B primer pool. TCRdb reprocessed the multiplex PCR reads via MiXCR and lists one record per CDR3 protein. The sample shows under 600 distinct CDR3 sequences, approximately 19% of them seen only once. Relative to its sample, this clonotype is medium-sized. Trimming took off 2 bases at V and 2 bases at J, with 6 bases between the two ends. CDR3 length: 13 residues. Germline V gene sequence: CDR1 SGHNT, CDR2 YYREEE (reference sequence). J is TRBJ2-3 and V is TRBV5-4, with D hard to call. The sequencing sample was made of blood. The TCR originated in a human donor with a blood cancer. The donor label of this sample is uncertain. CDR3 amino acids: CASSLWSTDTQYF. The CDR3 DNA follows: TGTGCCAGCAGCTTATGGTCCACAGATACGCAGTATTTT.